This record looks at one TCR beta chain sequence and its context. The antigen it binds to is not known. The conserved closing phenylalanine or tryptophan is absent in this CDR3, likely reflecting a read error. cDNA was synthesized by template-switch 5'RACE using a primer with a 10-nucleotide random unique molecular identifier that tagged each TCR transcript. Every sequencing run covered 15-18 subjects and yielded more than 180 million TCR-beta sequences. The RNeasy kit was used to extract total RNA. TCR-beta VDJ regions were amplified with primers for the TCR constant region and the 5'RACE anchor, using the KAPA Real-time Library Amplification kit. A first PCR added sample indexes and Illumina adaptors, and a second PCR then raised library yield. After purification with Ampure beads, the TCR product of roughly 650 bp was size-selected on a 2% E-gel SizeSelection system. Before pooling, library quality was checked on a Bioanalyzer, concentration was measured with Qubit, and libraries were quantified with the Kapa Library Quantification kit. An Illumina HiSeq 2500 sequenced the libraries paired-end 2 x 150 bp. To increase sequence diversity, about 25-31% phiX was spiked into each library pool. Regarding the original processing steps: The UMI-based MiGEC pipeline processed quality-filtered reads and removed over 75% of raw TCR sequences during error correction. VDJ genes were aligned to IMGT germline references, and each clonotype was defined by a unique CDR3 amino acid sequence together with V-J genes. Clonal expansion, Shannon diversity and CDR3 relatedness were evaluated with VDJtools (CalcPairwiseDistances, ClusterSamples), while phylogenetic trees were built in CLCbio workbench. Using coefficient-of-variation modelling across technical triplicates, the study counted a clone as expanded if it had at least 8 unique UMIs. Clones were called with MiXCR by TCRdb after fastp trimmed the public reads at Q25, and only in-frame beta chains were retained. For every CDR3 protein sequence, its rows merge into one entry that carries the most common genes and DNA. TCRdb assigned the V and J calls; the authors' analysis was not used. The sample records some 46,000 distinct CDR3 sequences, about a tenth of which are singletons. The ten largest clones add up to under 5.5% of the sample.

For unsorted PBMC libraries, 2 million PBMCs were used after storage in RNAlater at -80 degrees C until RNA extraction. Peripheral blood was subjected to Ficoll-Hypaque density gradient centrifugation to isolate PBMCs, which were then cryopreserved in liquid nitrogen. The entry originates in a study of neurological immune-mediated disorders (dated by TCRdb to between 2017 and 2020). Context from the whole study: Peripheral blood TCR-beta repertoires from patients with HTLV-I-associated myelopathy (HAM/TSP), patients with multiple sclerosis, and healthy controls were compared in the study using UMI-based sequencing. Alongside PBMC samples, the set of some 98 TCR-beta libraries contained longitudinal samples, technical triplicates, and paired CD4+ and CD8+ T-cell subsets that had been sorted. The cohort included 68 subjects: roughly 15 with HAM/TSP, some 35 with multiple sclerosis, and some 20 healthy controls.

The investigation overall reported the following: TCR clonal expansion was highest in HAM/TSP patients and lowest in MS patients, with MS patients falling below even healthy controls. No identical CDR3 amino acid sequences were shared among expanded clones across subjects, suggesting private TCR-beta repertoires in all groups.

Via the germline V gene (reference sequence), CDR1 is DFQATT and CDR2 SNEGSKA. Here V drops 5 bases and J drops 6 bases, and the junction holds 7 bases not matched to any gene. The CDR3 totals 14 residues, both ends included. The DNA shown is the 42-base CDR3, in frame from base 1. This clonotype was sampled from a man in his sixties or seventies with HTLV-1-associated myelopathy (HAM/TSP). The sample was PBMCs. This receptor chain uses TRBV20-1 and TRBJ2-1; 10 bases in the junction line up with TRBD2. The sequence in DNA is TGCAGTGCTCGACTAGCGGGTCTTTGCAATGAGCAGTTCTTA. It encodes CSARLAGLCNEQFL.